This T cell receptor (beta chain) was sequenced during a study of radiotherapy plus CTLA-4 blockade in lung cancer. V lost 6 bases, J lost 4 bases, and 6 bases stayed unmatched. CDR1 and CDR2 from the germline V gene are MDHEN and SYDVKM. This CDR3 is built from 14 residues. Sequencing used immunoSEQ multiplex PCR; TCRdb keeps in-frame clones, though not all of them. The sample records roughly 77,000 clones, approximately 73% being singletons. The sample in question was peripheral blood, obtained from a patient treated with radiotherapy plus ipilimumab. The rearrangement joins TRBV28 to TRBJ1-1; 9 nucleotides match TRBD1. The sequence was collected from a human donor with non-small cell lung cancer whose response to radiotherapy plus ipilimumab could not be evaluated. In nucleotides, the CDR3 is TGTGCCAGCAGCTACAGGGGGCCTATCACTGAAGCTTTCTTT. This encodes CASSYRGPITEAFF.